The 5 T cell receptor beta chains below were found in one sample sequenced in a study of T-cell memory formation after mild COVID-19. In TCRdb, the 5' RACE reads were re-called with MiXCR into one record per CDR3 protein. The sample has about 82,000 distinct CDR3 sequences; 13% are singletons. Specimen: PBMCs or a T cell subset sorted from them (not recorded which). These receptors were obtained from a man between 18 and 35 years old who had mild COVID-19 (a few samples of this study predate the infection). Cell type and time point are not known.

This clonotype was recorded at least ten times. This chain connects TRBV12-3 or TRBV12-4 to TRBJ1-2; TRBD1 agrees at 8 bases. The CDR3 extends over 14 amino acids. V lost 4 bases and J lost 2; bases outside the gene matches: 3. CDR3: CASSSGQANYGYTF. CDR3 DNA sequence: TGTGCCAGCAGTTCGGGACAGGCAAACTATGGCTACACCTTC.

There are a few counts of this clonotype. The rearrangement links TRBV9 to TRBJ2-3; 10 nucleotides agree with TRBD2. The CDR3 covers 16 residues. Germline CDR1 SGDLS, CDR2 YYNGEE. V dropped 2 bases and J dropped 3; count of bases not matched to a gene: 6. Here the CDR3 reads CASSVPLAGVTDTQYF. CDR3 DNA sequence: TGTGCCAGCAGCGTTCCTCTAGCGGGGGTGACAGATACGCAGTATTTT.

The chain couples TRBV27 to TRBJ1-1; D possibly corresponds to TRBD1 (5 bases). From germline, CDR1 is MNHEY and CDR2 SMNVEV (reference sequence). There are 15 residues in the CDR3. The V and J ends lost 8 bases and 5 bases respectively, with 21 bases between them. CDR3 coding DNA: TGTGCCAGCCGCACCTGGGAGTTGGGGGGAACTGAAGCTTTCTTT. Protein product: CASRTWELGGTEAFF.

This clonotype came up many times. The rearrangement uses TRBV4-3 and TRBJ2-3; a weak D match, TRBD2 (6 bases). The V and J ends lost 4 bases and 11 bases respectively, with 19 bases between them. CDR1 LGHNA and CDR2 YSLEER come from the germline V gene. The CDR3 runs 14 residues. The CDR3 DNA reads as TGCGCCAGCAGCCCCTGGAGGGGCGGGACCAAGCAGTATTTT. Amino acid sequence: CASSPWRGGTKQYF.

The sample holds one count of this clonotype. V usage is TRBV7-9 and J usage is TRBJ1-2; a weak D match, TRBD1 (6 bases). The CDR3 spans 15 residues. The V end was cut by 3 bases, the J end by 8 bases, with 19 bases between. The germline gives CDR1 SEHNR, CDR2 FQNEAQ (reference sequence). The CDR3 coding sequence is TGTGCCAGCAGCTTTAAGACAGGCAATCCCTTCGGCTACACCTTC. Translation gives CASSFKTGNPFGYTF.